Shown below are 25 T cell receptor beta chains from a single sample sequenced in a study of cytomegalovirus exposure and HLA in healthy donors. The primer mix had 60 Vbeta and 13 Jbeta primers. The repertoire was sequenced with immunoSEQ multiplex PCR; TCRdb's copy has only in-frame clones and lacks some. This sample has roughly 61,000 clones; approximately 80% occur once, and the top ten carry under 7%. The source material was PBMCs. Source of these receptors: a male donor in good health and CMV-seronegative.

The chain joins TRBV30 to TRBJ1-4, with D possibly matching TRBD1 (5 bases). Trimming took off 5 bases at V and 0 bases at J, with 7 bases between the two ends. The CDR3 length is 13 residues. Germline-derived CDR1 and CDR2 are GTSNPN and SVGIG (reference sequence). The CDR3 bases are TGTGCCTGGCAGGGAACAACTAATGAAAAACTGTTTTTT. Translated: CAWQGTTNEKLFF.

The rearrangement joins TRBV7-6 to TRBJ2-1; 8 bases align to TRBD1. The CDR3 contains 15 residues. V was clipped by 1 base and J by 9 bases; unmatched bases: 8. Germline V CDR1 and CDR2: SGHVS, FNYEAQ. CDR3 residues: CASSLGPRGRGEQFF. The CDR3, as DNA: TGTGCCAGCAGCTTAGGGCCCAGGGGGCGCGGTGAGCAGTTCTTC. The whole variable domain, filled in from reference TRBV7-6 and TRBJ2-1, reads GAGVSQSPRYKVTKRGQDVALRCDPISGHVSLYWYRQALGQGPEFLTYFNYEAQQDKSGLPNDRFSAERPEGSISTLTIQRTEQRDSAMYRCASSLGPRGRGEQFFGPGTRLTVL.

As DNA, the CDR3 is TGTGCCAGCAGTTTTTCCGGGACACGTCAGACCTATGGCTACACCTTC. Its translation: CASSFSGTRQTYGYTF. V and J are TRBV27 and TRBJ1-2; the D gene is possibly TRBD1 (6 bases). CDR3 length equals 16 residues. V gave up 3 bases and J gave up 4 bases, with 18 bases separating them. Per the germline V gene, CDR1 is MNHEY and CDR2 is SMNVEV (reference sequence).

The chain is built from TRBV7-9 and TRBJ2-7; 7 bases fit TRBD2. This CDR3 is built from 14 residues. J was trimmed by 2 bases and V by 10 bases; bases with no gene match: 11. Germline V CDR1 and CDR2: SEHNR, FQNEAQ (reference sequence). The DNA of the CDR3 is TGTGCCACCGCCCCCCGGGGGGTGCCCTACGAGCAGTACTTC. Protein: CATAPRGVPYEQYF. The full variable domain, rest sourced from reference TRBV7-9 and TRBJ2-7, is DTGVSQNPRHKITKRGQNVTFRCDPISEHNRLYWYRQTLGQGPEFLTYFQNEAQLEKSRLLSDRFSAERPKGSFSTLEIQRTEQGDSAMYLCATAPRGVPYEQYFGPGTRLTVT.

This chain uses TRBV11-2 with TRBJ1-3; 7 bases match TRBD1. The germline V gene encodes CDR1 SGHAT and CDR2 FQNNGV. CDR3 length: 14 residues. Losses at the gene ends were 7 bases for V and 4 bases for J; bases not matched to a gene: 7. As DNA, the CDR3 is TGTGCCAGCATCGACAGGGCTACAGGAAACACCATATATTTT. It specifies CASIDRATGNTIYF.

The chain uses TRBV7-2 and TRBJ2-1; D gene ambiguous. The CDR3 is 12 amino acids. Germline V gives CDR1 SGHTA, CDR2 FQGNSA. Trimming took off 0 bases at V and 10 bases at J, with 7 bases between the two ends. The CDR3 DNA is TGTGCCAGCAGCTTAGCTCTCGGGGAGCAGTTCTTC. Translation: CASSLALGEQFF.

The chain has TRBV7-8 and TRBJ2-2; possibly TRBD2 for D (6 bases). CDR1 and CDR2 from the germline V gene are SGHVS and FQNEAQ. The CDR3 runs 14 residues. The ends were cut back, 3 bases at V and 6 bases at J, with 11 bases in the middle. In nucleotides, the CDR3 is TGTGCCAGCAGCTTGGGAGGTTCCCCCGGGGAGCTGTTTTTT. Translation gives CASSLGGSPGELFF.

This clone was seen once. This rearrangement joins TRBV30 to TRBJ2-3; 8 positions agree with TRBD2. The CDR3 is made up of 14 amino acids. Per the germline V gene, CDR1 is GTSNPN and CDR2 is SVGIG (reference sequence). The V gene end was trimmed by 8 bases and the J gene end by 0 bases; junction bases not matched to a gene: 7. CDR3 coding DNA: TGTGCCAGAACTAGCGGAAAAAGCACAGATACGCAGTATTTT. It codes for CARTSGKSTDTQYF.

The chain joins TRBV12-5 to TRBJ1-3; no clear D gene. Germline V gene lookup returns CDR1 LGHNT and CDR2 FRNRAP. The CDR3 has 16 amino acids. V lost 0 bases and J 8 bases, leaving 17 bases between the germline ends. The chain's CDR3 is CASGLVLDKPMDTIYF. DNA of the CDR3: TGTGCTAGTGGTTTGGTACTTGACAAGCCGATGGACACCATATATTTT.

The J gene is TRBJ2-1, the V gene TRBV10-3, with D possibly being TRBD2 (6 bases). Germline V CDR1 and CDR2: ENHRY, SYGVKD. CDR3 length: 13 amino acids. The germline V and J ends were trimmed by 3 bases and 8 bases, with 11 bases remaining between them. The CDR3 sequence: CAISESGEDEQFF. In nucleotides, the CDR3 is TGTGCCATCAGTGAATCCGGGGAGGATGAGCAGTTCTTC.

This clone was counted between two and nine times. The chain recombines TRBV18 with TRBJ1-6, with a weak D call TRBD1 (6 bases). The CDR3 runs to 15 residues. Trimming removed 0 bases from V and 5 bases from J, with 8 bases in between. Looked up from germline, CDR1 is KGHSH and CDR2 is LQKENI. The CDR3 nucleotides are TGTGCCAGCTCACCACCGGCAGGGGATAATTCACCCCTCCACTTT. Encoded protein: CASSPPAGDNSPLHF. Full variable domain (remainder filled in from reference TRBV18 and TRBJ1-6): NAGVMQNPRHLVRRRGQEARLRCSPMKGHSHVYWYRQLPEEGLKFMVYLQKENIIDESGMPKERFSAEFPKEGPSILRIQQVVRGDSAAYFCASSPPAGDNSPLHFGNGTRLTVT.

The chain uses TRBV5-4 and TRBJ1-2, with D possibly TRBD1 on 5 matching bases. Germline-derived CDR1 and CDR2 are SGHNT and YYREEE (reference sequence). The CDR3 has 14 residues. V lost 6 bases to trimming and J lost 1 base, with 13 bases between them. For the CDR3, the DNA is TGTGCCAGCAACCCCCCAGGGCGTAACTATGGCTACACCTTC. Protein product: CASNPPGRNYGYTF.

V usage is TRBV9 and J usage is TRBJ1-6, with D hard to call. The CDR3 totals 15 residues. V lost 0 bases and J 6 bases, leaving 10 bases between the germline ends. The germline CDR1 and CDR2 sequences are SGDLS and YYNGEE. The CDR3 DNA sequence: TGTGCCAGCAGCGTAGACCCGAGAAGTAATTCACCCCTCCACTTT. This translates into CASSVDPRSNSPLHF.

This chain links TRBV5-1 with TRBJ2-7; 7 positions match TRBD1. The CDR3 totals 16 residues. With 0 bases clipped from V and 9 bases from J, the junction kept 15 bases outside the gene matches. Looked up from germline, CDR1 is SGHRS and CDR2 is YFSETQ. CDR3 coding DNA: TGCGCCAGCAGCTTGGGCTCAACAGGGGCCGGGGACGCGCAGTACTTC. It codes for CASSLGSTGAGDAQYF.

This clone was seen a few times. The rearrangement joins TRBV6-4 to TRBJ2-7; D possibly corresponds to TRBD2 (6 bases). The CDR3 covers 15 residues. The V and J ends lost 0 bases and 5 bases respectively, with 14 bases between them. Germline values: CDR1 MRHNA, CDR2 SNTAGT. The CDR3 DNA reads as TGTGCCAGCAGTGACTCTCGAATCCCGGGAGACGAGCAGTACTTC. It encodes CASSDSRIPGDEQYF.

The CDR3 region is CAWSRGGQGLNTEAFF. CDR3 DNA sequence: TGTGCCTGGAGTCGCGGGGGACAGGGGTTGAACACTGAAGCTTTCTTT. J is TRBJ1-1 and V is TRBV30, with 10 nucleotides matching TRBD1. Germline V gene data show CDR1 as GTSNPN and CDR2 as SVGIG (reference sequence). Losses at the gene ends were 2 bases for V and 0 bases for J; bases not matched to a gene: 6. This CDR3 has 16 amino acids.

The CDR3 region is CASSIPDRGPRTSGANVLTF. The DNA for the CDR3 is TGTGCCAGTAGTATACCGGACAGGGGGCCGCGTACCTCTGGGGCCAACGTCCTGACTTTC. The chain combines TRBV19 with TRBJ2-6; 11 bases line up with TRBD1. The germline V gene has CDR1 LNHDA and CDR2 SQIVND (reference sequence). This CDR3 is 20 amino acids long. J lost 0 bases, V lost 2 bases, and 9 bases had no gene match.

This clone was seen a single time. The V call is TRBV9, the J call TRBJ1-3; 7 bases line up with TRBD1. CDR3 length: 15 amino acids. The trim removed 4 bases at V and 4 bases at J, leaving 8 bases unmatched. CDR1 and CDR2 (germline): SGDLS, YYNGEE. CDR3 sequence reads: CASSYTGTEGNTIYF. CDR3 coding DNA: TGTGCCAGCAGCTACACCGGGACAGAAGGAAACACCATATATTTT.

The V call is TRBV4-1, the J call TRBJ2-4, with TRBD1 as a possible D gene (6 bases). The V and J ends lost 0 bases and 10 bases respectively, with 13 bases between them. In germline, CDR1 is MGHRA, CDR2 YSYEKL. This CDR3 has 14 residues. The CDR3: CASSQDIQGRIQYF. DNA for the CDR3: TGCGCCAGCAGCCAAGATATACAGGGACGGATTCAGTACTTC.

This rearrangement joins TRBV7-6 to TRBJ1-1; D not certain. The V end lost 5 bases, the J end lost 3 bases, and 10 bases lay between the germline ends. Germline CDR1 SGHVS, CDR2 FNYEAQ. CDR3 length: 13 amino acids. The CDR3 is CASSAGLYTEAFF. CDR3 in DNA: TGTGCCAGCAGCGCAGGTCTGTACACTGAAGCTTTCTTT.

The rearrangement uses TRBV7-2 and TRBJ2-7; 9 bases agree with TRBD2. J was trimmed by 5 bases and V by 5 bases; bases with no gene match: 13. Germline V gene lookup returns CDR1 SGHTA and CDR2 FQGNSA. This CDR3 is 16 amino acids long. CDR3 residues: CASSPTAGGRKNEQYF. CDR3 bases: TGTGCCAGCAGCCCCACGGCGGGGGGGCGCAAGAACGAGCAGTACTTC.

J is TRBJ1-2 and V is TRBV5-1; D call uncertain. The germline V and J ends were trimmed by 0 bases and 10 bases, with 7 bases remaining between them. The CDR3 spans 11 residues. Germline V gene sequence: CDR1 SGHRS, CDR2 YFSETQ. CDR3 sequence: CASSLGEDYTF. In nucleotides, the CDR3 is TGCGCCAGCAGCTTGGGGGAGGACTACACCTTC.

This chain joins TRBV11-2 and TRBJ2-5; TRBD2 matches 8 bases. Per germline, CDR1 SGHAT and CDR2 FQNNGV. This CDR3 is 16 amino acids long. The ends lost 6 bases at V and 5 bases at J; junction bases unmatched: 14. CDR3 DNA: TGTGCCAGCAGTCTCCGGGGGAGCGGGGGTACGGAGACCCAGTACTTC. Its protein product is CASSLRGSGGTETQYF. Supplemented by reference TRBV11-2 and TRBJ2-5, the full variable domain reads EAGVAQSPRYKIIEKRQSVAFWCNPISGHATLYWYQQILGQGPKLLIQFQNNGVVDDSQLPKDRFSAERLKGVDSTLKIQPAKLEDSAVYLCASSLRGSGGTETQYFGPGTRLLVL.

The CDR3 protein is CASSVGNQPQHF. For the CDR3, the DNA is TGTGCCAGCAGCGTCGGCAATCAGCCCCAGCATTTT. The rearrangement links TRBV28 to TRBJ1-5; unclear D gene. The CDR3 runs 12 residues. Germline V gene lookup returns CDR1 MDHEN and CDR2 SYDVKM. The V end was cut by 6 bases, the J end by 2 bases, with 5 bases between. The full variable domain, in which reference TRBV28 and TRBJ1-5 provide the parts outside the CDR3, is DVKVTQSSRYLVKRTGEKVFLECVQDMDHENMFWYRQDPGLGLRLIYFSYDVKMKEKGDIPEGYSVSREKKERFSLILESASTNQTSMYLCASSVGNQPQHFGDGTRLSIL.

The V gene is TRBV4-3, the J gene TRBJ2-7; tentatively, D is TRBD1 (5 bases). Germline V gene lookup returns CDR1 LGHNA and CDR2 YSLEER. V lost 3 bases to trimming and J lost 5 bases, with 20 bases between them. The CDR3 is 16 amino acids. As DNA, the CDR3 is TGCGCCAGCAGCCACATTCCAGGGTCCGCAAGAAACGAGCAGTACTTC. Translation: CASSHIPGSARNEQYF.